A single sample gave rise to the 27 T cell receptor beta chains below, sequenced in a study of identical twins (dated by TCRdb to the mid-2010s). Library preparation was by 5' RACE. The sequencer listed for this sample is Illumina HiSeq 2000. TCRdb trimmed public reads at Q25 via fastp, called clones via MiXCR and kept in-frame beta chains. Rows merge per CDR3 protein into single entries with the most common DNA and genes. For this sample the table gives around 530,000 distinct CDR3 sequences, of which 13% to 15% were detected only once. Roughly 0.44% of the sample rests with the top ten. The same sample was also studied in work on yellow fever vaccine responses in identical twins.

Input material: CD4+ T cells sorted from blood. The receptors shown here come from a woman aged 18-29 years in good health.

This clonotype was counted between two and nine times. Germline and junction disagree at one end, which may indicate a read error. The rearrangement links TRBV20-1 to TRBJ2-3; D unresolved. The CDR3 length is 9 residues. From germline, CDR1 is DFQATT and CDR2 SNEGSKA (reference sequence). This CDR3 is CSAGDTQYF. In DNA, the CDR3 is TGCAGTGCTGGAGATACGCAGTATTTT.

This clonotype was observed a few times. V gene TRBV5-1 combines with J gene TRBJ2-1; possible D gene TRBD1, 7 bases. In germline, CDR1 is SGHRS, CDR2 YFSETQ. Deletions cut 1 base from V and 9 bases from J, with 20 bases between. The CDR3 sequence is 16 residues long. CDR3 nucleotide sequence: TGCGCCAGCAGCTTGATAGGGGGGACAGTCGTCTCTGAGCAGTTCTTC. Protein product: CASSLIGGTVVSEQFF.

This clonotype was seen a few times. J is TRBJ2-5 and V is TRBV27; TRBD2 is a possible D gene (5 bases). The germline gives CDR1 MNHEY, CDR2 SMNVEV (reference sequence). The V and J ends lost 5 bases and 0 bases respectively, with 13 bases between them. The CDR3 sequence is 15 residues long. The CDR3 reads CASSPRTEYQETQYF. CDR3 DNA: TGTGCCAGCAGTCCCCGGACTGAGTACCAAGAGACCCAGTACTTC.

The table lists this clonotype with many counts. The chain is built from TRBV7-2 and TRBJ2-7; 10 bases map to TRBD2. V lost 6 bases and J lost 4; bases outside the gene matches: 9. CDR3 length: 15 residues. Germline loops: CDR1 SGHTA, CDR2 FQGNSA. This CDR3 reads CASSVLAGVVYEQYF. The CDR3 nucleotides read TGTGCCAGCAGTGTTCTAGCGGGAGTAGTTTACGAGCAGTACTTC. Together with reference TRBV7-2 and TRBJ2-7, the CDR3 gives the full variable domain: GAGVSQSPSNKVTEKGKDVELRCDPISGHTALYWYRQSLGQGLEFLIYFQGNSAPDKSGLPSDRFSAERTGGSVSTLTIQRTQQEDSAVYLCASSVLAGVVYEQYFGPGTRLTVT.

The chain has TRBV10-3 and TRBJ2-5; D is tentatively TRBD1 or TRBD2 (5 bases each). Germline assignment: CDR1 ENHRY and CDR2 SYGVKD. The CDR3 runs to 14 residues. V was clipped by 4 bases and J by 4 bases, with 13 bases between them. As DNA, the CDR3 is TGTGCCATCAGTGTACCGGGACGGGGAGAGACCCAGTACTTC. Residues: CAISVPGRGETQYF.

The rearrangement uses TRBV5-1 and TRBJ2-3; D gene unclear. V was pared by 0 bases and J by 2 bases, with 10 bases between. Germline V gene data show CDR1 as SGHRS and CDR2 as YFSETQ. This CDR3 has 15 amino acids. The CDR3 is CASSLVGAYTDTQYF. The CDR3 DNA follows: TGCGCCAGCAGCTTGGTCGGAGCCTACACAGATACGCAGTATTTT.

V and J are TRBV7-9 and TRBJ1-1, with unresolved D. Germline CDR1 SEHNR, CDR2 FQNEAQ (reference sequence). Trimming cost V 1 base and J 1 base, with 10 bases left between them. This CDR3 is built from 15 residues. The CDR3 is CASSLVSAPNTEAFF. DNA of the CDR3: TGTGCCAGCAGCTTAGTATCTGCACCGAACACTGAAGCTTTCTTT. Full variable domain (rest looked up from reference TRBV7-9 and TRBJ1-1): DTGVSQNPRHKITKRGQNVTFRCDPISEHNRLYWYRQTLGQGPEFLTYFQNEAQLEKSRLLSDRFSAERPKGSFSTLEIQRTEQGDSAMYLCASSLVSAPNTEAFFGQGTRLTVV.

This clonotype was seen more than once but under ten times. This chain links TRBV3-1 with TRBJ2-5; 13 bases agree with TRBD2. The V segment lost 2 bases and the J segment 4 bases; nucleotides outside the gene matches: 10. Germline CDR1 and CDR2: LGHDT and YNNKEL (reference sequence). The length of the CDR3 is 18 residues. The CDR3 here is CASSQQGLAGALGETQYF. The CDR3 DNA is TGTGCCAGCAGCCAACAAGGACTAGCGGGGGCCCTGGGAGAGACCCAGTACTTC.

There are many counts of this clonotype. The chain joins TRBV12-3 or TRBV12-4 to TRBJ2-5; weak D call: TRBD2 (5 bases). The CDR3 loop spans 13 amino acids. Trimming left V 7 bases short and J 2 bases short, with 11 bases between. The CDR3 loop is CASTRTGQETQYF. The CDR3 DNA sequence: TGTGCCAGCACCAGGACTGGGCAAGAGACCCAGTACTTC.

A few counts support this clonotype. The chain has TRBV14 and TRBJ2-2; 7 bases align to TRBD1. The ends lost 2 bases at V and 2 bases at J; junction bases unmatched: 8. This CDR3 is 17 amino acids long. Looked up from germline, CDR1 is SGHDN and CDR2 is FVKESK. In nucleotides, the CDR3 is TGTGCCAGCAGCCAACCAGGGACAGCCTTAAACACCGGGGAGCTGTTTTTT. This sequence encodes CASSQPGTALNTGELFF.

V and J are TRBV9 and TRBJ2-1; 8 bases agree with TRBD2. This CDR3 has 17 residues. Germline loops: CDR1 SGDLS, CDR2 YYNGEE. Trimming removed 4 bases from V and 0 bases from J; junction bases left unmatched: 9. Here the CDR3 DNA reads TGTGCCAGCAGCCCCATATCGGGGGGGAGCTCCTACAATGAGCAGTTCTTC. Its protein product is CASSPISGGSSYNEQFF.

The rearrangement links TRBV20-1 to TRBJ2-3; D may be TRBD2 (6 bases). Between the trimmed V and J ends, which lost 2 bases and 0 bases, there was a span of 15 bases. CDR3 length: 16 amino acids. Germline V gives CDR1 DFQATT, CDR2 SNEGSKA (reference sequence). CDR3 nucleotide sequence: TGCAGTGCTAGACTAAGACTAGAATCTAGCACAGATACGCAGTATTTT. This encodes CSARLRLESSTDTQYF.

The chain has TRBV28 and TRBJ2-3; perhaps TRBD2 as D (5 bases). This CDR3 is built from 16 residues. Germline CDR1 is MDHEN and CDR2 is SYDVKM. Trimming stripped 6 bases from V and 1 base from J, with 17 bases between. DNA for the CDR3: TGTGCCAGCAGCCACCTTAGCGTATTGGGCACAGATACGCAGTATTTT. Residues: CASSHLSVLGTDTQYF.

The chain employs TRBV10-3 and TRBJ2-1, with unresolved D. Germline CDR1 and CDR2: ENHRY and SYGVKD. Trimming pared 0 bases from V and 5 bases from J, leaving 11 bases between. This CDR3 is built from 15 residues. The CDR3 nucleotides read TGTGCCATCAGTGAGTCCTCCAACCCTCACAATGAGCAGTTCTTC. Its protein is CAISESSNPHNEQFF.

The CDR3 reads CASSRRMGPAQETQYF. The CDR3 DNA reads as TGTGCCAGCAGCCGCCGAATGGGGCCAGCACAAGAGACCCAGTACTTC. The chain employs TRBV3-1 and TRBJ2-5, with a possible D match to TRBD1 (5 bases). Looked up from germline, CDR1 is LGHDT and CDR2 is YNNKEL (reference sequence). The length of the CDR3 is 16 residues. V was cut by 4 bases and J by 2 bases, with 17 bases left in between.

Remarks on this clonotype: A much larger clonotype is one base distant, so this may be a read error. The rearrangement links TRBV12-3 or TRBV12-4 to TRBJ2-3; D is undetermined. V shed 3 bases and J shed 2 bases, with 9 bases lying between them. This CDR3 is 14 amino acids long. This CDR3 is CASSLGWDTDTQYF. In nucleotides, the CDR3 is TGTGCCAGCAGTTTGGGCTGGGACACAGATACGCAGTATTTT.

The rearrangement links TRBV11-1 to TRBJ1-3; TRBD1 aligns across 7 bases. Germline V gene sequence: CDR1 SGHAT, CDR2 FQDESV (reference sequence). The CDR3 loop spans 18 amino acids. V shed 4 bases, J shed 0 bases, and the junction held 12 bases outside the gene matches. This CDR3 is CASSYRGPFTNSGNTIYF. CDR3 in DNA: TGTGCCAGCAGCTACAGGGGCCCTTTTACAAACTCTGGAAACACCATATATTTT. The whole variable domain, remainder taken from reference TRBV11-1 and TRBJ1-3, is EAEVAQSPRYKITEKSQAVAFWCDPISGHATLYWYRQILGQGPELLVQFQDESVVDDSQLPKDRFSAERLKGVDSTLKIQPAELGDSAMYLCASSYRGPFTNSGNTIYFGEGSWLTVV.

CDR3 nucleotide sequence: TGTGCCAGCAGTTTTCAGGGTTTTGGCTACACCTTC. Protein product: CASSFQGFGYTF. The chain joins TRBV12-3 or TRBV12-4 to TRBJ1-2, with a possible D match to TRBD1 (5 bases). The CDR3 has 12 residues. V was shortened by 3 bases and J by 7 bases, with 9 bases between the two germline ends.

V usage is TRBV10-3 and J usage is TRBJ2-7; no clear D. The CDR3 runs 13 residues. Trimming pared 4 bases from V and 0 bases from J, leaving 7 bases between. Germline CDR1 ENHRY, CDR2 SYGVKD. As DNA, the CDR3 is TGTGCCATCAGTGGTTCGGGCTCCTACGAGCAGTACTTC. Protein sequence: CAISGSGSYEQYF.

The chain couples TRBV29-1 to TRBJ2-1, with D uncertain. Trimming shortened V by 5 bases and J by 10 bases, and 12 bases separated the two germline ends. CDR1 is SQVTM and CDR2 is ANQGSEA in the germline V gene. The CDR3 is 11 residues long. This CDR3 is CSVSLPGEQFF. The DNA of the CDR3 is TGCAGCGTTTCCCTCCCTGGGGAGCAGTTCTTC.

The J gene is TRBJ2-3, the V gene TRBV7-3; TRBD2 might be the D (5 bases). Per germline, CDR1 SGHTA and CDR2 FQGTGA. V lost 5 bases and J lost 6, with 18 bases in between. The CDR3 runs to 15 residues. CDR3 in amino acids: CASSLTTTRTDTQYF. DNA for the CDR3: TGTGCCAGCAGCCTTACAACCACTAGGACCGATACGCAGTATTTT.

This chain uses TRBV20-1 with TRBJ2-3, with TRBD2 identical over 9 bases. The CDR3 totals 15 residues. V gave up 7 bases and J gave up 0 bases; unmatched junction bases: 8. Looked up from germline, CDR1 is DFQATT and CDR2 is SNEGSKA (reference sequence). CDR3 nucleotide sequence: TGCAGTGTCAGACGGCTAGCGGGGAGCACAGATACGCAGTATTTT. Its protein is CSVRRLAGSTDTQYF.

The chain employs TRBV12-3 or TRBV12-4 and TRBJ2-7; TRBD2 matches at 7 bases. This CDR3 is built from 15 residues. The V and J ends lost 2 bases and 5 bases, in that order; junction bases with no gene match: 9. This CDR3 is CASSLLGGSQNEQYF. The CDR3 DNA reads TGTGCCAGCAGTTTACTGGGCGGGAGTCAGAACGAGCAGTACTTC.

This clonotype came up a few times. The V gene is TRBV10-3, the J gene TRBJ1-2; D is unclear. Trimming took 7 bases from V and 5 from J, leaving 11 bases between them. CDR3 size: 12 residues. Germline-derived CDR1 and CDR2 are ENHRY and SYGVKD. The CDR3, as DNA: TGTGCCATCACGGCAAGAGGATATGGCTACACCTTC. Protein product: CAITARGYGYTF.

This clonotype turned up a few times. The genes are TRBV4-1 and TRBJ2-7; the D is unclear. Trimming shortened V by 0 bases and J by 2 bases, and 11 bases separated the two germline ends. CDR1 is MGHRA, CDR2 YSYEKL, per germline. The CDR3 has 15 residues. The DNA for the CDR3 is TGCGCCAGCAGCCAAGAGGTCCAGTCTACCTACGAGCAGTACGTC. Its translation is CASSQEVQSTYEQYV.

The chain couples TRBV5-1 to TRBJ2-7, with 10 bases fitting TRBD1. The junction had 2 bases not matched to a gene; V was cut back by 3 bases and J by 2 bases. Germline V gene sequence: CDR1 SGHRS, CDR2 YFSETQ. This CDR3 spans 14 amino acids. CDR3 coding DNA: TGCGCCAGCAGCTGGGGGACAGGGGCCTACGAGCAGTACGTC. The encoded protein is CASSWGTGAYEQYV.

This chain uses TRBV20-1 with TRBJ2-1; no clear D gene. Germline assignment: CDR1 DFQATT and CDR2 SNEGSKA (reference sequence). The ends were cut back, 2 bases at V and 3 bases at J, with 11 bases in the middle. The CDR3 extends over 14 amino acids. CDR3 loop: CSARMGSNYNEQFF. Here the CDR3 DNA reads TGCAGTGCTAGAATGGGGTCGAACTACAATGAGCAGTTCTTC.